Following are 6 T cell receptor beta chains from one sample sequenced in a study of blood T cell repertoires in COVID-19 (dated by TCRdb to 2019 to 2021). Preparation of the library involved the immunoSEQ multiplex PCR assay. Here the immuneACCESS table is served through TCRdb, limited to in-frame sequences with V and J called. Missing clones are a known gap in these copies; in checked studies unresolved V genes cover under half, and the rest lacks a known reason. This sample holds tens of thousands of clones; approximately 90% were observed only once. The ten top clones hold 15% to 20% of the sample. Material for sequencing was peripheral blood. The origin of the receptors is a man at least 80 years old with acute or convalescent COVID-19.

The V and J genes are TRBV30 and TRBJ1-2; 9 bases are shared with TRBD1. Germline V gives CDR1 GTSNPN, CDR2 SVGIG (reference sequence). There are 15 residues in the CDR3. J lost 2 bases, V lost 3 bases, and 7 bases had no gene match. DNA of the CDR3: TGTGCCTGGAGAGAGACAGGGGGTCTAAACTATGGCTACACCTTC. It is translated as CAWRETGGLNYGYTF.

This chain uses TRBV3-1 (or the pseudogene TRBV3-2) with TRBJ1-2; D ambiguous. V was cut by 4 bases and J by 2 bases, with 17 bases left in between. Germline V gives CDR1 LGHDT, CDR2 YNNKEL (reference sequence). This CDR3 contains 16 residues. CDR3 nucleotide sequence: TGTGCCAGCAGCCCGACCGCGGGCCCTGAGAACTATGGCTACACCTTC. Translation gives CASSPTAGPENYGYTF.

The rearrangement uses TRBV6-1 and TRBJ2-2; TRBD1 aligns across 8 bases. Trimming took 4 bases from V and 0 from J; bases not matched to a gene: 7. Germline V gene sequence: CDR1 MNHNS, CDR2 SASEGT. The CDR3 totals 17 residues. This CDR3 reads CASSGGAGGPNTGELFF. CDR3 nucleotide sequence: TGTGCCAGCAGTGGAGGGGCAGGGGGCCCGAACACCGGGGAGCTGTTTTTT.

The chain has TRBV7-2 and TRBJ1-5, with 8 bases lining up with TRBD1. This CDR3 is built from 15 residues. Germline CDR1 SGHTA, CDR2 FQGNSA. The V and J ends lost 1 base and 6 bases, in that order; junction bases with no gene match: 5. Here the CDR3 reads CASSLVPTGGQPQHF. The CDR3 DNA sequence: TGTGCCAGCAGCTTAGTTCCCACAGGGGGTCAGCCCCAGCATTTT.

This clone is medium-sized in the sample. Other DNA variants within this sample encode the same CDR3. The CDR3, as DNA: TGTGCCAGCAGCTTAGCGGGGGGTAGCACAGATACGCAGTATTTT. It translates to CASSLAGGSTDTQYF. This sequence joins TRBV7-3 and TRBJ2-3; 8 positions agree with TRBD2. Per germline, CDR1 SGHTA and CDR2 FQGTGA. With 2 bases clipped from V and 0 bases from J, the junction kept 1 base outside the gene matches. The CDR3 extends over 15 amino acids. Together with reference TRBV7-3 and TRBJ2-3, the CDR3 gives the full variable domain: GAGVSQTPSNKVTEKGKYVELRCDPISGHTALYWYRQSLGQGPEFLIYFQGTGAADDSGLPNDRFFAVRPEGSVSTLKIQRTERGDSAVYLCASSLAGGSTDTQYFGPGTRLTVL.

The V call is TRBV5-1, the J call TRBJ1-6; 7 bases line up with TRBD1. Per the germline V gene, CDR1 is SGHRS and CDR2 is YFSETQ. Unmatched junction bases numbered 2, after V lost 3 bases and J lost 5 bases. CDR3 length equals 14 residues. The CDR3 DNA reads as TGCGCCAGCAGCTCCGGGACAGATAATTCACCCCTCCACTTT. Translation: CASSSGTDNSPLHF.